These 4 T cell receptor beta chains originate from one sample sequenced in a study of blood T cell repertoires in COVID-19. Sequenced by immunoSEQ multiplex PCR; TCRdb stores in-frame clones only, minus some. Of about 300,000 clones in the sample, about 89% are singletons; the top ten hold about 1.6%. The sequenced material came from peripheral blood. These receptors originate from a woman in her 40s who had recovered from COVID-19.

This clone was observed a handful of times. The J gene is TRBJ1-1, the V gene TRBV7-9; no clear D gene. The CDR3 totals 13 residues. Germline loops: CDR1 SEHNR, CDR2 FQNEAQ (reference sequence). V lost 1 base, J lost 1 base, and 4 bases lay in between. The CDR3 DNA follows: TGTGCCAGCAGCTTAGTAGAGAACACTGAAGCTTTCTTT. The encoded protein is CASSLVENTEAFF. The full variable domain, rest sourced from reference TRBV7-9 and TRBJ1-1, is DTGVSQNPRHKITKRGQNVTFRCDPISEHNRLYWYRQTLGQGPEFLTYFQNEAQLEKSRLLSDRFSAERPKGSFSTLEIQRTEQGDSAMYLCASSLVENTEAFFGQGTRLTVV.

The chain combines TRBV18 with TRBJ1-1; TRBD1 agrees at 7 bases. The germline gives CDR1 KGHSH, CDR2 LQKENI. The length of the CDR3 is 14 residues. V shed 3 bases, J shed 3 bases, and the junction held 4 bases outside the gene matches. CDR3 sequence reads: CASSPGTADTEAFF. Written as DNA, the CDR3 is TGTGCCAGCTCACCCGGGACAGCGGACACTGAAGCTTTCTTT.

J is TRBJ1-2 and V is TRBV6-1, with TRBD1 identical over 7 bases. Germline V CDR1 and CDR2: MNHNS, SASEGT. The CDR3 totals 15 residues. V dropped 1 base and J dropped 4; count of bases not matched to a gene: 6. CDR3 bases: TGTGCCAGCAGTGAAGGTGGGACAGTTCTCTATGGCTACACCTTC. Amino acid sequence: CASSEGGTVLYGYTF.

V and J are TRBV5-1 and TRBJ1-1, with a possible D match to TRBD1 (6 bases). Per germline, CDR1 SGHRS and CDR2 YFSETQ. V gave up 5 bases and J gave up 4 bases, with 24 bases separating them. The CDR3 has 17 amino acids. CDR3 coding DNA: TGCGCCAGCAGAGAATGGGGGGGCGACGCTCGGAGCACTGAAGCTTTCTTT. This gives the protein CASREWGGDARSTEAFF.